This T cell receptor (beta chain) was obtained from a study of CD8 T cells in ankylosing spondylitis. 5'-RACE, quantitative and with molecular barcodes, yielded the TCR beta libraries. TCRdb reprocessed the 5' RACE reads via MiXCR and lists one record per CDR3 protein. The data contain under 250,000 distinct CDR3 sequences, 32% of them singletons. This clonotype appeared a few times. Its target is unknown. The ends were cut back, 0 bases at V and 3 bases at J, with 9 bases in the middle. CDR3 length: 14 amino acids. Germline assignment: CDR1 DFQATT and CDR2 SNEGSKA (reference sequence). Findings of the study overall: Reportedly, significant enrichment of disease-linked clones occurred in matched ankylosing spondylitis synovial fluid. The study identified a TCR beta motif of roughly eight highly homologous variants that appeared characteristic of ankylosing spondylitis blood. Reactive arthritis synovial fluid and blood were previously reported to contain some motif variants.

Sequencing used blood, either unsorted or a sorted T cell fraction (not recorded which). The chain couples TRBV20-1 to TRBJ1-3; the D is unclear. This TCR derives from a male donor with ankylosing spondylitis or in good health (not recorded which). The CDR3 DNA reads as TGCAGTGCTAGAGATACGGACCGTGGAAACACCATATATTTT. It encodes CSARDTDRGNTIYF.